These T cell receptor beta chains were read from a single sample in a study of T cells in localized non-small cell lung cancer. Method: immunoSEQ multiplex PCR; TCRdb's copy keeps in-frame clones and lacks some. This sample carries 35,000 or so clones, approximately 88% of them seen once, and the ten largest clones take less than 8.5%. The input for sequencing was peripheral blood, taken before any cancer treatment. These receptor sequences come from a woman aged 35 to 75 with stage I lung adenocarcinoma. The CDR3 runs from the conserved cysteine through the conserved F or W. D genes are given only for firm matches. Size tells how often a clone was seen (once, few, many) or the class of an expanded clone, and some rows leave it out.

abundance | j_gene | v_gene | d_gene | CDR3aa | CDR3nt
NA | TRBJ1-5 | TRBV5-1 | NA | CASSSQENDRPGWGNQPQHF | TGCGCCAGCAGCTCCCAGGAGAACGACAGGCCAGGATGGGGGAATCAGCCCCAGCATTTT
NA | TRBJ1-2 | TRBV19 | NA | CASSIGQGIYGYTF | TGTGCCAGTAGTATCGGGCAGGGCATCTATGGCTACACCTTC
once | TRBJ2-1 | TRBV7-3 | NA | CASSVGRGDHNEQFF | TGTGCCAGCAGTGTGGGGCGGGGTGATCACAATGAGCAGTTCTTC
NA | TRBJ2-5 | TRBV2 | NA | CASSGGGDATQYF | TGTGCCAGCAGTGGTGGAGGGGACGCGACCCAGTACTTC
NA | TRBJ2-6 | TRBV28 | NA | CASNHQGTSSGANVLTF | TGTGCCAGCAATCACCAGGGGACATCATCTGGGGCCAACGTCCTGACTTTC
NA | TRBJ1-1 | TRBV2 | TRBD1 | CASRLGDRAGGTEAFF | TGTGCCAGCAGGCTAGGGGACAGGGCTGGAGGCACTGAAGCTTTCTTT
NA | TRBJ2-2 | TRBV6-5 | NA | CASSYSGGGSRELFF | TGTGCCAGCAGTTACTCCGGGGGCGGGTCTCGGGAGCTGTTTTTT
NA | TRBJ2-7 | TRBV5-8 | TRBD1 | CASSLGQGVYEQYF | TGTGCCAGCAGCTTGGGACAGGGGGTATACGAGCAGTACTTC
NA | TRBJ1-1 | TRBV30 | NA | CAWSVQSGWGTEAFF | TGTGCCTGGAGTGTACAGTCAGGGTGGGGCACTGAAGCTTTCTTT
NA | TRBJ1-2 | TRBV6-5 | NA | CASKYDRPSYGYTF | TGTGCCAGCAAGTACGACAGGCCCTCATATGGCTACACCTTC
NA | TRBJ1-2 | TRBV4-2 | NA | CASSQTGYSGYTF | TGTGCCAGCAGCCAAACAGGGTATAGTGGCTACACCTTC
NA | TRBJ1-1 | TRBV4-1 | TRBD1 | CASSGRGQAFF | TGCGCCAGCAGCGGTAGGGGGCAAGCTTTCTTT
NA | TRBJ1-5 | TRBV6-6 | TRBD1 | CASRFRTGVNQPQHF | TGTGCCAGCAGATTCAGGACAGGGGTTAATCAGCCCCAGCATTTT
NA | TRBJ2-6 | TRBV4-2 | NA | CASSQEDGSGANVLTF | TGTGCCAGCAGCCAAGAGGATGGTTCTGGGGCCAACGTCCTGACTTTC
NA | TRBJ2-2 | TRBV13 | TRBD2 | CASSLGRGGINTGELFF | TGTGCCAGCAGCTTAGGCCGCGGGGGAATAAACACCGGGGAGCTGTTTTTT
NA | TRBJ1-4 | TRBV9 | NA | CASSAFPGPRDEKLFF | TGTGCCAGCAGCGCGTTTCCGGGACCGAGGGATGAAAAACTGTTTTTT
NA | TRBJ2-7 | TRBV28 | TRBD1 | CASQNPRTGDPSAGEQYF | TGTGCCAGCCAAAACCCCCGGACAGGGGACCCATCAGCGGGGGAGCAGTACTTC
NA | TRBJ1-2 | TRBV25-1 | NA | CASSGLRGGGVYGYTF | TGTGCCAGCAGTGGGCTCAGGGGCGGGGGGGTCTATGGCTACACCTTC
NA | TRBJ2-7 | TRBV14 | NA | CASSHPARTNSYEQYF | TGTGCCAGCAGCCACCCTGCTAGGACAAACTCCTACGAGCAGTACTTC
NA | TRBJ1-1 | TRBV27 | TRBD1 | CASSWDRGTGTFF | TGTGCCAGCAGTTGGGACAGGGGAACGGGGACTTTCTTT
once | TRBJ1-6 | TRBV19 | TRBD1 | CASSRDRGNYNSPLHF | TGTGCCAGTAGCCGGGACAGGGGGAATTATAATTCACCCCTCCACTTT
once | TRBJ1-5 | TRBV19 | NA | CASSIGGQPQHF | TGTGCCAGTAGTATAGGTGGGCAGCCCCAGCATTTT